Presented here are 10 T cell receptor beta chains from one specimen sequenced in a study of T cell clonality in common variable immunodeficiency. General observations from the study: In common variable immunodeficiency, TCR beta chains reportedly carried fewer deletions and N-nucleotide insertions.

Clones were read by immunoSEQ multiplex PCR, and TCRdb kept only the in-frame ones, dropping some. The data show 25,000 to 30,000 clones, none appearing only once, with 3.1% held by the ten largest. Their antigens are not known. Material for sequencing was peripheral blood mononuclear cells. The receptors shown here come from a human donor with common variable immunodeficiency.

This clone appeared many times. The junction and the germline gene differ at one end; a read error may be behind it. The read ends 3 residues before the CDR3 terminus; that terminus is restored from the germline J gene. The V and J genes are TRBV4-2 and TRBJ1-2; tentatively, D is TRBD1 (6 bases). The CDR3 length is 14 residues. Germline values: CDR1 LGHNA, CDR2 YNFKEQ. CDR3 region: CASSQDQGSYGYTF. Incomplete CDR3 DNA: TGCGCCAGCAGCCAAGATCAGGGGTCCTATGGC.

Points on this clone: The CDR3 extends 3 residues past the end of the read, so its final part is completed from the germline J gene. This chain connects TRBV19 to TRBJ1-3; no reliable D call. The length of the CDR3 is 13 residues. CDR1 is LNHDA, CDR2 SQIVND, per germline (reference sequence). Trimming stripped 7 bases from V and 2 bases from J, with 9 bases between. CDR3 DNA (partial): TGTGCCAGTAACCCCAGAACTGGAAACACC. Amino acids: CASNPRTGNT. The full-length CDR3 reads as CASNPRTGNTIYF.

About this clone itself: With the read ending 3 residues before the CDR3 end, the germline J gene is used to fill in that end. The chain recombines TRBV7-9 with TRBJ2-3; no clear D. The CDR3 contains 13 residues. Germline V gives CDR1 SEHNR, CDR2 FQNEAQ (reference sequence). Trimming cost V 2 bases and J 3 bases, with 6 bases left between them. CDR3 DNA, as far as it was read: TGTGCCAGCAGCTTAAGACTGACAGATACG. Amino acids: CASSLRLTDT. The CDR3 as a whole reads CASSLRLTDTQYF.

With respect to this clone: The CDR3 is cut off 3 residues early in the read; its end comes from the germline J gene. V and J are TRBV2 and TRBJ1-2, with 7 bases that match TRBD1. The V gene's germline CDR1 is SNHLY and CDR2 FYNNEI. V was pared by 3 bases and J by 1 base, with 2 bases of the junction left unmatched. This CDR3 region has 14 residues. The CDR3 DNA, read in part, is TGTGCCAGCAGTGAGGACAGGAATAACTATGGC. Translated: CASSEDRNNYG. The whole CDR3 reads CASSEDRNNYGYTF.

To note about this clone: The sequence runs out 3 residues before the end of the CDR3; the remainder is reconstructed from the germline J gene. This chain uses TRBV30 with TRBJ2-7; the D gene is possibly TRBD1 (6 bases). CDR1 is GTSNPN and CDR2 is SVGIG in the germline V gene (reference sequence). CDR3 size: 14 residues. V shed 3 bases and J shed 0 bases, with 12 bases lying between them. The CDR3 loop reads CAWRAGQNSYEQYF. The sequenced part of the CDR3 DNA is TGTGCCTGGAGGGCAGGACAGAACTCCTACGAG.

This clone was recorded a few times. The read ends 3 residues shy of where the CDR3 ends; the end is completed using the germline J gene. The V and J genes are TRBV7-2 and TRBJ2-3, with TRBD1 matching 7 bases. The germline V gene encodes CDR1 SGHTA and CDR2 FQGNSA. The CDR3 spans 13 residues. V lost 5 bases, J lost 6 bases, and 5 bases stayed unmatched. Incomplete CDR3 DNA: TGTGCCAGCAGCCCTCAGGGGGTGGATACG. Translation gives CASSPQGVDT. The entire CDR3 sequence reads CASSPQGVDTQYF. Full variable domain (outside the CDR3, taken from reference TRBV7-2 and TRBJ2-3): GAGVSQSPSNKVTEKGKDVELRCDPISGHTALYWYRQSLGQGLEFLIYFQGNSAPDKSGLPSDRFSAERTGGSVSTLTIQRTQQEDSAVYLCASSPQGVDTQYFGPGTRLTVL.

This clone has just a few counts. The missing CDR3 end, 3 residues past where the read stops, is filled in from the germline J gene. This chain connects TRBV7-2 to TRBJ2-2; possible D gene TRBD2, 6 bases. This CDR3 contains 15 residues. V was shortened by 5 bases and J by 4 bases, with 14 bases between the two germline ends. Germline V gives CDR1 SGHTA, CDR2 FQGNSA. CDR3 bases read: TGTGCCAGCAGCGGCCTCAGGCGGGGCACCGGGGAG. As protein: CASSGLRRGTGE. The entire CDR3 reads CASSGLRRGTGELFF.

Comment on this clone: The read stops 3 residues short of the end of the CDR3; the missing end is completed from the germline J gene. The V and J genes are TRBV19 and TRBJ1-2; unclear D gene. Germline V gives CDR1 LNHDA, CDR2 SQIVND (reference sequence). Trimming took 6 bases from V and 6 from J, leaving 11 bases between them. This CDR3 is built from 12 residues. CDR3 amino acids: CASRAGGHGYTF. The part of the CDR3 DNA that was read is TGTGCCAGTAGAGCGGGAGGGCATGGC.

Comment on this clone: The read finishes 3 residues shy of the CDR3 end, and the germline J gene is used to complete it. At the DNA level, this CDR3 is encoded by other sequences in the same sample as well. The chain combines TRBV5-4 with TRBJ2-1; 9 bases align to TRBD1. Germline V CDR1 and CDR2: SGHNT, YYREEE (reference sequence). The CDR3 is 15 residues long. The V gene end was trimmed by 5 bases and the J gene end by 6 bases; junction bases not matched to a gene: 9. The CDR3 is CASSLDRGGGNEQFF. The covered CDR3 bases are TGTGCCAGCAGTCTGGACAGGGGAGGGGGCAATGAG. Full variable domain (rest looked up from reference TRBV5-4 and TRBJ2-1): ETGVTQSPTHLIKTRGQQVTLRCSSQSGHNTVSWYQQALGQGPQFIFQYYREEENGRGNFPPRFSGLQFPNYSSELNVNALELDDSALYLCASSLDRGGGNEQFFGPGTRLTVL.

As to this clone: Sequencing ends 3 residues short of the CDR3 end; the germline J gene provides the rest. The V call is TRBV5-4, the J call TRBJ2-5; no firm D call. This CDR3 region has 12 residues. The germline V and J ends were trimmed by 10 bases and 5 bases, with 15 bases remaining between them. CDR1 is SGHNT and CDR2 is YYREEE in the germline V gene (reference sequence). The DNA read from the CDR3 is TGTGCCTTTACGCCTCCCGGGGAGACC. This sequence encodes CAFTPPGET. The complete CDR3 sequence is CAFTPPGETQYF.